The 19 T cell receptor beta chains below come from one sample, sequenced in a study of blood T cell repertoires in COVID-19. TCRdb's copy holds only in-frame clones and misses some; the assay was immunoSEQ multiplex PCR. The sample shows around 300,000 clones, about 90% of them seen only once. Sequenced input: peripheral blood. Receptors were obtained from a woman between 40 and 50 years old with acute or convalescent COVID-19.

The chain combines TRBV9 with TRBJ1-1, with 8 bases fitting TRBD1. Germline CDR1 is SGDLS and CDR2 is YYNGEE. The CDR3 contains 15 residues. The V gene end was trimmed by 2 bases and the J gene end by 1 base; junction bases not matched to a gene: 4. The CDR3 DNA sequence: TGTGCCAGCAGCGTCGAGGGACAGGCGAACACTGAAGCTTTCTTT. Translation: CASSVEGQANTEAFF.

V and J are TRBV18 and TRBJ1-1; no clear D. The CDR3 sequence is 14 residues long. The V gene's germline CDR1 is KGHSH and CDR2 LQKENI. V was shortened by 5 bases and J by 7 bases, with 17 bases between the two germline ends. The CDR3 sequence: CASSFKKDPGEAFF. The CDR3 coding sequence is TGTGCCAGCTCATTTAAAAAAGACCCGGGTGAAGCTTTCTTT.

The V and J genes are TRBV7-2 and TRBJ1-1, with 8 nucleotides matching TRBD1. This CDR3 spans 14 amino acids. V dropped 5 bases and J dropped 9; count of bases not matched to a gene: 11. CDR1 and CDR2 (germline): SGHTA, FQGNSA. CDR3 region: CASSPTPDRGKAFF. The CDR3 DNA reads TGTGCCAGCAGCCCTACACCTGACAGGGGAAAAGCTTTCTTT.

The rearrangement links TRBV6-5 to TRBJ1-1; 9 bases match TRBD1. This CDR3 comprises 14 residues. Germline lookup yields CDR1 MNHEY and CDR2 SVGAGI. Losses at the gene ends were 8 bases for V and 5 bases for J; bases not matched to a gene: 9. The CDR3: CASLPGQGSTEAFF. As DNA, the CDR3 is TGTGCCAGCCTGCCGGGACAGGGTTCGACTGAAGCTTTCTTT.

This clone showed up just once. The chain is built from TRBV29-1 and TRBJ1-1, with a possible D match to TRBD1 (5 bases). Germline CDR1 is SQVTM and CDR2 is ANQGSEA. The ends were cut back, 7 bases at V and 5 bases at J, with 17 bases in the middle. The CDR3 length is 13 residues. This CDR3 is CSGGAGGRTEAFF. CDR3 nucleotides: TGCAGCGGAGGAGCTGGGGGGAGGACTGAAGCTTTCTTT.

J is TRBJ2-7 and V is TRBV28; unclear D gene. CDR3 length: 11 amino acids. Trimming cost V 6 bases and J 2 bases, with 5 bases left between them. Germline CDR1 MDHEN, CDR2 SYDVKM. In DNA form, the CDR3 reads TGTGCCAGCAGCTCCGCCTACGAGCAGTACGTC. It yields the protein CASSSAYEQYV.

The V and J genes are TRBV7-9 and TRBJ2-1, with D perhaps TRBD2 (7 bases). Germline V gene sequence: CDR1 SEHNR, CDR2 FQNEAQ (reference sequence). The CDR3 contains 16 residues. The V end was cut by 2 bases, the J end by 8 bases, with 19 bases between. The CDR3 reads CASSLRGGLPIDEQFF. The CDR3 DNA is TGTGCCAGCAGCTTAAGGGGGGGACTGCCGATTGATGAGCAGTTCTTC.

The chain is built from TRBV5-6 and TRBJ1-1; D remains unclear. Germline CDR1 is SGHDT and CDR2 is YYEEEE. CDR3 length: 16 amino acids. Trimming took 3 bases from V and 4 from J, leaving 19 bases between them. CDR3 DNA: TGTGCCAGCAGCTCCACGGGGTTGAGGTTCGCCACTGAAGCTTTCTTT. It codes for CASSSTGLRFATEAFF.

This clone has only one observation. Written as DNA, the CDR3 is TGTGCCAGCAGGGCCAGCAGGGGGCCTGATGGCTACACCTTC. Its translation: CASRASRGPDGYTF. V and J are TRBV6-6 and TRBJ1-2; 8 nucleotides line up with TRBD1. Looked up from germline, CDR1 is MNHNY and CDR2 is SVGAGI (reference sequence). V shed 6 bases and J 6 bases; nucleotides not matched to a gene: 9. This CDR3 is built from 14 residues.

The gene calls are TRBV7-2 and TRBJ1-2, with TRBD1 matching over 8 bases. This CDR3 spans 13 amino acids. V lost 4 bases to trimming and J lost 5 bases; unmatched junction nucleotides: 3. Germline assignment: CDR1 SGHTA and CDR2 FQGNSA. The CDR3 DNA reads as TGTGCCAGCAGCTCGGACAGGGTATATGGCTACACCTTC. Translated, it gives CASSSDRVYGYTF.

CDR3 nucleotide sequence: TGCAGTGCTAGTCGGACTCTCAAAGAGACCCAGTACTTC. This sequence encodes CSASRTLKETQYF. The chain employs TRBV20-1 and TRBJ2-5, with a possible D match to TRBD2 (5 bases). V dropped 3 bases and J dropped 3 bases, with 11 bases sitting between them. This CDR3 has 13 residues. Germline assignment: CDR1 DFQATT and CDR2 SNEGSKA (reference sequence).

This chain links TRBV5-1 with TRBJ2-3; 8 bases fit TRBD2. Germline values: CDR1 SGHRS, CDR2 YFSETQ. The trim removed 4 bases at V and 2 bases at J, leaving 6 bases unmatched. The CDR3 spans 15 residues. CDR3 nucleotide sequence: TGCGCCAGCAGCGTGGAGCGGGGGATCACAGATACGCAGTATTTT. Residues: CASSVERGITDTQYF.

V and J are TRBV4-1 and TRBJ1-6; 9 bases agree with TRBD1. CDR3 length: 14 residues. CDR1 MGHRA and CDR2 YSYEKL come from the germline V gene. Losses at the gene ends were 1 base for V and 10 bases for J; bases not matched to a gene: 2. CDR3 protein: CASSQGQGGSPLHF. CDR3 DNA: TGCGCCAGCAGCCAAGGACAGGGGGGGTCACCCCTCCACTTT.

The genes are TRBV6-5 and TRBJ1-1, with 8 bases matching TRBD1. Trimming at V came to 5 bases and at J to 4 bases, leaving 3 bases not matched to a gene. The CDR3 length is 13 residues. Germline-derived CDR1 and CDR2 are MNHEY and SVGAGI. The CDR3 region has the DNA TGTGCCAGCAGTCCTACAGGGGGCACTGAAGCTTTCTTT. Translating it yields CASSPTGGTEAFF.

This clone was seen just once. The chain employs TRBV30 and TRBJ1-2, with 7 positions matching TRBD1. In germline, CDR1 is GTSNPN, CDR2 SVGIG (reference sequence). Unmatched junction bases numbered 12, after V lost 3 bases and J lost 2 bases. The CDR3 contains 16 residues. This CDR3 reads CAWSRTTGQANYGYTF. CDR3 nucleotide sequence: TGTGCCTGGAGCCGTACCACAGGACAGGCGAACTATGGCTACACCTTC. The variable domain in full, completed from reference TRBV30 and TRBJ1-2, reads SQTIHQWPATLVQPVGSPLSLECTVEGTSNPNLYWYRQAAGRGLQLLFYSVGIGQISSEVPQNLSASRPQDRQFILSSKKLLLSDSGFYLCAWSRTTGQANYGYTFGSGTRLTVV.

J is TRBJ1-4 and V is TRBV18, with 7 bases identical to TRBD1. The V segment lost 4 bases and the J segment 7 bases; nucleotides outside the gene matches: 12. Germline V gives CDR1 KGHSH, CDR2 LQKENI. The CDR3 consists of 16 residues. CDR3: CASSLDSTGRGEKLFF. The CDR3 DNA is TGTGCCAGCTCACTAGACTCGACAGGGCGGGGTGAAAAACTGTTTTTT.

This chain links TRBV10-2 with TRBJ1-2; the D gene is possibly TRBD1 (5 bases). CDR1 is WSHSY and CDR2 is SAAADI in the germline V gene. The germline V and J ends were trimmed by 10 bases and 3 bases, with 12 bases remaining between them. The CDR3 contains 12 residues. The CDR3 sequence: CAIRGGYYGYTF. For the CDR3, the DNA is TGCGCCATCCGGGGGGGTTACTATGGCTACACCTTC.

V usage is TRBV19 and J usage is TRBJ2-5; D possibly corresponds to TRBD2 (5 bases). CDR1 is LNHDA, CDR2 SQIVND, per germline (reference sequence). V was cut by 3 bases and J by 3 bases, with 14 bases left in between. The CDR3 has 15 amino acids. The CDR3 DNA reads TGTGCCAGTAGTATGAATAGGCGGGTCGAAGAGACCCAGTACTTC. This codes for CASSMNRRVEETQYF. The full variable domain, its missing parts supplied by reference TRBV19 and TRBJ2-5, is DGGITQSPKYLFRKEGQNVTLSCEQNLNHDAMYWYRQDPGQGLRLIYYSQIVNDFQKGDIAEGYSVSREKKESFPLTVTSAQKNPTAFYLCASSMNRRVEETQYFGPGTRLLVL.

This chain joins TRBV6-5 and TRBJ2-1; possibly TRBD1 for D (5 bases). Trimming pared 0 bases from V and 3 bases from J, leaving 12 bases between. This CDR3 has 16 residues. The V gene's germline CDR1 is MNHEY and CDR2 SVGAGI. The CDR3 region is CASSYSWQGGYNEQFF. Here the CDR3 DNA reads TGTGCCAGCAGTTACTCTTGGCAGGGTGGCTACAATGAGCAGTTCTTC.